Listed below are T cell receptor beta chains from one sample, sequenced in a study of radiation and T cells in renal cell carcinoma. The method was immunoSEQ multiplex PCR; TCRdb's version includes in-frame clones alone and lacks a portion of them. The data show fewer than 80,000 clones, over 65% seen once. Sequencing used blood, obtained from a patient whose treatment included radiotherapy and nephrectomy. All receptors derive from a woman aged 55 to 70 with renal cell carcinoma. The CDR3 runs from the conserved cysteine through the conserved F or W. A D gene is named only where the DNA matches it firmly. Not every row has a clone size; where given, it reads once, few, many or a size class.

>once|TRBV5-1|14|TRBJ1-5|NA
CASSLTGMGQPQHF
TGCGCCAGCAGCTTGACAGGGATGGGTCAGCCCCAGCATTTT
>NA|TRBV5-1|15|TRBJ2-2|TRBD2
CASSLGLAGPGELFF
TGCGCCAGCAGCTTGGGGCTAGCGGGGCCCGGGGAGCTGTTTTTT
>once|TRBV19|18|TRBJ2-1|TRBD2
CASSKGTSGVESYNEQFF
TGTGCCAGTAGTAAGGGGACTAGCGGAGTGGAATCCTACAATGAGCAGTTCTTC
>NA|TRBV30|13|TRBJ2-7|TRBD1
CAWSVGQGYEQYF
TGTGCCTGGAGTGTTGGACAGGGCTACGAGCAGTACTTC
>NA|TRBV7-9|12|TRBJ1-1|NA
CASSSEGTGAFF
TGTGCCAGCAGCTCGGAGGGGACGGGAGCTTTCTTT
>NA|TRBV2|15|TRBJ2-5|NA
CASSEGNSFQETQYF
TGTGCCAGTTCGGAAGGTAACAGCTTCCAAGAGACCCAGTACTTC
>NA|TRBV29-1|15|TRBJ2-3|TRBD1
CSGGTVARATDTQYF
TGCAGCGGAGGGACAGTGGCTCGGGCCACAGATACGCAGTATTTT
>NA|TRBV28|11|TRBJ1-2|NA
CASSLNYGYTF
TGTGCCAGCAGTCTGAACTATGGCTACACCTTC
>few|TRBV12-5|11|TRBJ1-1|NA
CASGGNREAFF
TGTGCTAGTGGGGGGAATAGGGAAGCTTTCTTT
>NA|TRBV2|13|TRBJ1-2|NA
CASSGEGRYGYTF
TGTGCCAGCAGTGGGGAAGGGAGGTATGGCTACACCTTC
>NA|TRBV7-2|12|TRBJ1-1|NA
CASSFRDPRAFF
TGTGCCAGCAGCTTCCGGGACCCCAGAGCTTTCTTT
>once|TRBV18|13|TRBJ2-5|NA
CASSPQVQETQYF
TGTGCCAGCTCACCCCAAGTTCAAGAGACCCAGTACTTC
>NA|TRBV19|14|TRBJ1-1|NA
CASSRLTSNTEAFF
TGTGCCAGTAGTAGACTCACATCGAACACTGAAGCTTTCTTT
>NA|TRBV11-3|14|TRBJ2-7|TRBD2
CASSLGGSSYEQYF
TGTGCCAGCAGCTTAGGCGGGAGCTCCTACGAGCAGTACTTC
>NA|TRBV6-5|14|TRBJ2-7|TRBD1
CASRLGQGAYEQYF
TGTGCCAGCAGATTAGGACAGGGGGCTTACGAGCAGTACTTC
>few|TRBV6-1|15|TRBJ2-4|TRBD1
CASSGGGGTKNIQYF
TGTGCCAGCAGTGGAGGGGGCGGAACCAAAAACATTCAGTACTTC
>NA|TRBV30|14|TRBJ2-2|TRBD2
CAWGRLANTGELFF
TGTGCCTGGGGTCGACTAGCAAACACCGGGGAGCTGTTTTTT
>few|TRBV5-1|13|TRBJ1-1|NA
CASSPEVGIEAFF
TGCGCCAGCAGCCCGGAGGTAGGGATCGAAGCTTTCTTT
>NA|TRBV28|18|TRBJ2-1|NA
CASSPPPLAGDMGNEQFF
TGTGCCAGCAGTCCCCCCCCGTTGGCAGGCGACATGGGGAATGAGCAGTTCTTC
>NA|TRBV5-5|15|TRBJ2-3|NA
CASGPLQGSTDTQYF
TGTGCCAGCGGGCCATTACAGGGTAGCACAGATACGCAGTATTTT
>NA|TRBV14|14|TRBJ2-3|NA
CASSQYRRTDTQYF
TGTGCCAGCAGCCAATACAGGAGGACAGATACGCAGTATTTT
>NA|TRBV19|12|TRBJ2-5|NA
CASSWQGETQYF
TGTGCCAGTTCCTGGCAGGGAGAGACCCAGTACTTC
>NA|TRBV21-1|17|TRBJ1-5|NA
CASSKVNRGFGNQPQHF
TGTGCCAGCAGCAAAGTCAACAGGGGGTTTGGCAATCAGCCCCAGCATTTT
>NA|TRBV27|18|TRBJ2-3|TRBD2
CASSLLGLAGQQADTQYF
TGTGCCAGCAGTTTATTAGGACTAGCGGGCCAACAAGCAGATACGCAGTATTTT
>NA|TRBV6-6|13|TRBJ1-1|NA
CASSLAGSTEAFF
TGTGCCAGCAGCCTGGCGGGGAGCACTGAAGCTTTCTTT
>NA|TRBV23-1|16|TRBJ1-2|NA
CASSQQRTASNYGYTF
TGCGCCAGCAGTCAACAGAGGACAGCGTCTAACTATGGCTACACCTTC
>many|TRBV7-9|13|TRBJ2-5|NA
CASSPFRAEGQYF
TGTGCCAGCAGCCCCTTTCGGGCCGAAGGCCAGTACTTC